Described below is a single TCR beta chain sequence and its context. Its antigen is still unknown. CDR1 is KGHSH and CDR2 is LQKENI in the germline V gene. This CDR3 has 12 amino acids. V was shortened by 6 bases and J by 10 bases, with 13 bases between the two germline ends. The sample belongs to a study of cytomegalovirus exposure and HLA in healthy donors. Study observations and caveats: The authors excluded some V segments, including TRBV6-2 and TRBV6-3, as indistinguishable. Within an earlier analysis, most TCR beta V segments proved productive either about 90% or about 30% of the time.

Primers: 60 Vbeta forward and 13 Jbeta reverse. Profiling relied on immunoSEQ multiplex PCR, and the TCRdb table lists in-frame clones only, not all of them. The sample includes roughly 100,000 clones, 70% of them seen just once. V is TRBV18 and J is TRBJ2-1; the D gene is possibly TRBD2 (6 bases). The receptor comes from a woman in her forties or fifties in good health and CMV-seropositive. Sequenced sample: PBMCs. The CDR3 bases are TGTGCCAGCTCCCCTATAGCGGAGGAGCAGTTCTTC. Its translation: CASSPIAEEQFF.